This TCR beta chain was captured by sequencing in a study of response to subunit inactivated influenza vaccine. Each CDR3 protein gets one entry after TCRdb re-called the RT-PCR reads with MiXCR. The sample lists over 450,000 distinct CDR3 sequences; 10% to 15% were seen once. This clonotype was picked up many times. Its target is unknown. The CDR3 spans 16 residues. Trimming at V came to 0 bases and at J to 3 bases, leaving 6 bases not matched to a gene. CDR1 LGHNA and CDR2 YSLEER come from the germline V gene. Study findings and constraints: Few new T cells, the authors suggested, are recruited by each seasonal influenza vaccination.

The chain recombines TRBV4-3 with TRBJ2-7; 9 positions agree with TRBD1. The sequence was obtained from a middle-aged man who received an inactivated influenza vaccine. The sequences come from PBMCs from blood, collected about 40 days after vaccination. CDR3 coding DNA: TGCGCCAGCAGCCAAGATTTGGGGACAGGGAACTACGAGCAGTACTTC. Its protein is CASSQDLGTGNYEQYF.